This T cell receptor (beta chain) was observed in a study of OX40 agonist ivuxolimab in advanced cancers. Study-level background: An agonistic human IgG2 monoclonal antibody against OX40 (CD134) was given. The dose of intravenous ivuxolimab that patients received every 2 weeks ranged from 0.01 to 10 mg/kg. Study-wide results and limits: There were, on average, more expanded clones in CD8+ T cells than in CD4+.

TCRdb keeps only in-frame clones here, not all; method: immunoSEQ multiplex PCR. This table has roughly 71,000 clones, 80% to 90% appearing once. The trim removed 8 bases at V and 4 bases at J, leaving 10 bases unmatched. The germline gives CDR1 ENHRY, CDR2 SYGVKD. This CDR3 is 16 amino acids long. Remarks on this clone: Antigen specificity is unknown.

This sequence originates from an adult with an advanced solid tumor such as melanoma, head and neck, liver or kidney cancer. The sample in question was CD4+ or CD8+ T cells sorted from blood, obtained in a trial of the OX40 agonist ivuxolimab. This chain uses TRBV10-3 with TRBJ2-2; 10 nucleotides line up with TRBD2. The CDR3 nucleotides read TGTGCCATCTCGGAGGGCGGACTAGCGGCCACCGGGGAGCTGTTTTTT. Protein sequence: CAISEGGLAATGELFF.